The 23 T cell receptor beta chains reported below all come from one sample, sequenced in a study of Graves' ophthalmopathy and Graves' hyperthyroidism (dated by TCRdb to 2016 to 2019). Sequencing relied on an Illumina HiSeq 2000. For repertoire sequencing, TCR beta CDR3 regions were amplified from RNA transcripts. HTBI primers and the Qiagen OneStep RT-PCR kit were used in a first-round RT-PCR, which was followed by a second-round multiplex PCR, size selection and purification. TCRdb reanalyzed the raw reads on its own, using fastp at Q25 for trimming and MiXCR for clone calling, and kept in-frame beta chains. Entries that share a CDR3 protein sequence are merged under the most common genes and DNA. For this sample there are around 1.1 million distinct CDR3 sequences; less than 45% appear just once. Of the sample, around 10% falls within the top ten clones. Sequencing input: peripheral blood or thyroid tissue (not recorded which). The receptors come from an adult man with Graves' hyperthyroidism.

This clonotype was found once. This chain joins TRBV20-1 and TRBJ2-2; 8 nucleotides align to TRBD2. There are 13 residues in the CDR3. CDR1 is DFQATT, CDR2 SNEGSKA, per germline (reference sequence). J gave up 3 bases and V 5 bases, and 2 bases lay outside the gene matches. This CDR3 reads CSASSGYTGELFF. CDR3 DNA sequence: TGCAGTGCTTCTAGCGGGTACACCGGGGAGCTGTTTTTT.

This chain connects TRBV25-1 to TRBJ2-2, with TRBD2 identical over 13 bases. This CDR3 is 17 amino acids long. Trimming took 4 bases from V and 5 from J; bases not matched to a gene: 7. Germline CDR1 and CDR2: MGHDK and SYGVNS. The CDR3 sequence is CASSATPGLAGTGELFF. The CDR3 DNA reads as TGTGCCAGCAGTGCCACTCCGGGACTAGCGGGGACCGGGGAGCTGTTTTTT.

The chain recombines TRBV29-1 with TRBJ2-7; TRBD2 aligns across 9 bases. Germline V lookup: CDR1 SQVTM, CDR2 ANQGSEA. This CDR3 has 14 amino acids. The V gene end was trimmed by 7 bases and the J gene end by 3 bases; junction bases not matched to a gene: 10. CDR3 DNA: TGCAGCGCCCTTGGGAGCGGGAGGTACTACGAGCAGTACTTC. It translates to CSALGSGRYYEQYF.

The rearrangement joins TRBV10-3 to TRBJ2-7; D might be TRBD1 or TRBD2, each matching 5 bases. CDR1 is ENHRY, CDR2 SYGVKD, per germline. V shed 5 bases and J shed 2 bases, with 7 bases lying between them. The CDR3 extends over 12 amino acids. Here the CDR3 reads CAISRGAYEQYF. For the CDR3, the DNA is TGTGCCATCAGTAGGGGAGCCTACGAGCAGTACTTC.

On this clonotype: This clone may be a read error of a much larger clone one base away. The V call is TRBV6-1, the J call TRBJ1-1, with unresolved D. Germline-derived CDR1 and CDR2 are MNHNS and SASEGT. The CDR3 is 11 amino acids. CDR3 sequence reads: CAGSGYAEAFF. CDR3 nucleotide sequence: TGTGCCGGCAGCGGATACGCTGAAGCTTTCTTT.

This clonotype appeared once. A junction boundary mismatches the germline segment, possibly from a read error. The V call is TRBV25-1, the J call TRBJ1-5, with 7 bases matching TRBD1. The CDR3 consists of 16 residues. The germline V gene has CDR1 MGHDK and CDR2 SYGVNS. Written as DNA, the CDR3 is TGTGCCAGCAGTGAATCGGAGGGGGCGGGCAATCAGCCCCAGCATTTC. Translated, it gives CASSESEGAGNQPQHF.

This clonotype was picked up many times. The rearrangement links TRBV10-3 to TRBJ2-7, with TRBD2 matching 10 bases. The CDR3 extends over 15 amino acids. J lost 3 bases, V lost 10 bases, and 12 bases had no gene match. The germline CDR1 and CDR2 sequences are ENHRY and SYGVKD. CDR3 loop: CASSPGTSGDYEQYF. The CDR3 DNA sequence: TGTGCCAGCAGCCCCGGAACTAGCGGGGACTACGAGCAGTACTTC.

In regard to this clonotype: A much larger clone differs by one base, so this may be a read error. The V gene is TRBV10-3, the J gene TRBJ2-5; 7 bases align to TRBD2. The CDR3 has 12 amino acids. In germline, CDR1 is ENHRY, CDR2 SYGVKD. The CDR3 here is CAISYEGGDRVF. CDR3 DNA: TGTGCCATCAGTTACGAGGGAGGGGATCGAGTCTTC.

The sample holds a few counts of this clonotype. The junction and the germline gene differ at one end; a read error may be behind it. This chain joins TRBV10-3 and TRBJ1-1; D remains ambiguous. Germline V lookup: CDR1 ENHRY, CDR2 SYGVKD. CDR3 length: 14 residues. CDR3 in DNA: TGTGCCAGCAGTGACGGAGGCCTGAACACTGAAGCTTTCTTT. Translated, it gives CASSDGGLNTEAFF.

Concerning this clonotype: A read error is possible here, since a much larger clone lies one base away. The CDR3 region has the DNA TGTGCCAGCAGCTTAGTGGGTGGATATTACGAGCAGTACTTC. It codes for CASSLVGGYYEQYF. The V call is TRBV7-2, the J call TRBJ2-7; D gene ambiguous. The CDR3 runs to 14 residues. From germline, CDR1 is SGHTA and CDR2 FQGNSA. Trimming removed 1 base from V and 4 bases from J, with 11 bases in between.

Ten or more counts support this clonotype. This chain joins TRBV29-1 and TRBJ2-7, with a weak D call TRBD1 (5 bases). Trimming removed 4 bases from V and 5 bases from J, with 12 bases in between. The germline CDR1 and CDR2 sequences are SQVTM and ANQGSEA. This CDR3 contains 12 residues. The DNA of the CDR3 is TGCAGCGTTGCCCCAGGGTCCCACGAGCAGTACTTC. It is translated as CSVAPGSHEQYF.

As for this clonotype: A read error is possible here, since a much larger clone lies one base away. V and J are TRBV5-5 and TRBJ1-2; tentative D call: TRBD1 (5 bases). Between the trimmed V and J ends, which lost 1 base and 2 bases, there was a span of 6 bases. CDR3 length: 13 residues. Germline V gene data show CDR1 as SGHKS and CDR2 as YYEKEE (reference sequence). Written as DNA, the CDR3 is TGTGCCAGCAGCTTGTGGGACAACTATGGCTACACCTTC. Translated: CASSLWDNYGYTF. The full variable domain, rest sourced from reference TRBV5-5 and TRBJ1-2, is DAGVTQSPTHLIKTRGQQVTLRCSPISGHKSVSWYQQVLGQGPQFIFQYYEKEERGRGNFPDRFSARQFPNYSSELNVNALLLGDSALYLCASSLWDNYGYTFGSGTRLTVV.

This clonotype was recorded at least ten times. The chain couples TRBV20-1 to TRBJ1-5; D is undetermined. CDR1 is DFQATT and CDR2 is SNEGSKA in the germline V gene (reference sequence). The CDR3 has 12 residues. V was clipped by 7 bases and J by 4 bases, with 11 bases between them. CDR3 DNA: TGCAGTGTAGGGAGAAATAATCAGCCCCAGCATTTT. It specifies CSVGRNNQPQHF.

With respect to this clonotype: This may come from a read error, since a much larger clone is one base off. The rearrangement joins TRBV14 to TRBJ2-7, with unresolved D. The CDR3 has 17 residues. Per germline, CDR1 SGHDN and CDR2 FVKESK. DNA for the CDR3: TGTGCCAGCAACCAAGTTCGTCATAGGATCGATTCCTACGAGCAGTACTTC. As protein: CASNQVRHRIDSYEQYF.

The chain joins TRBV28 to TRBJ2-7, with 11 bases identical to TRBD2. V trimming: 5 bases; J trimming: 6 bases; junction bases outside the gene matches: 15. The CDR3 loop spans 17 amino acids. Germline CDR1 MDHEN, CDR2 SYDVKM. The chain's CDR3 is CASSIIAGGPTFPEQYF. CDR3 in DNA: TGTGCCAGCAGTATCATAGCGGGAGGGCCTACGTTCCCCGAGCAGTACTTC.

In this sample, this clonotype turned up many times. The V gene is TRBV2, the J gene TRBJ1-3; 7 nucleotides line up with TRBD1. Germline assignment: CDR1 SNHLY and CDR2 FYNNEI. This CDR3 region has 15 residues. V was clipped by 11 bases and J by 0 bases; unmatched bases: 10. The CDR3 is CAGETGTLSGNTIYF. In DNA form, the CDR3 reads TGTGCCGGAGAGACAGGGACGCTCTCTGGAAACACCATATATTTT.

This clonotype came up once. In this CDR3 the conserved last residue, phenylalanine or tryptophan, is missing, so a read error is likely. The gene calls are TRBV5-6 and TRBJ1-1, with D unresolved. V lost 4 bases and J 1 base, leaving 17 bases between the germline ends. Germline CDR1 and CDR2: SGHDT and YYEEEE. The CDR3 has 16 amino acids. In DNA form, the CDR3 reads TGTGCCAGCAGCCAGATGGGAGCAGTTACGAACACTGAAGCTTTCCTT. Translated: CASSQMGAVTNTEAFL.

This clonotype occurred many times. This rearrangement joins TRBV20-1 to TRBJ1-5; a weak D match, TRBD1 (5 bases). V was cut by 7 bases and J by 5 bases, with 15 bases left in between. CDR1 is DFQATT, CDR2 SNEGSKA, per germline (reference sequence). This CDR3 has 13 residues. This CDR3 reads CSVPPGDHQPQHF. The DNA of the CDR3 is TGCAGTGTTCCCCCGGGGGACCATCAGCCCCAGCATTTT.

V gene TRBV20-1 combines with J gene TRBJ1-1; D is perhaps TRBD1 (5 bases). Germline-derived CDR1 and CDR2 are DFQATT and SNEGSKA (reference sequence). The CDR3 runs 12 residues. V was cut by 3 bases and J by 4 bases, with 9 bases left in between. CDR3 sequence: CSASNGGTEAFF. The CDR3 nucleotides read TGCAGTGCTAGCAACGGGGGCACTGAAGCTTTCTTT.

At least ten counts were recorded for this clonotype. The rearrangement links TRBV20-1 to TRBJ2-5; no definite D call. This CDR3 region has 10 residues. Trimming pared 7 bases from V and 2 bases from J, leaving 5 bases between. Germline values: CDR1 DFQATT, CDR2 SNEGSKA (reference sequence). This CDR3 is CSGEQETQYF. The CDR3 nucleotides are TGCAGTGGTGAGCAAGAGACCCAGTACTTC.

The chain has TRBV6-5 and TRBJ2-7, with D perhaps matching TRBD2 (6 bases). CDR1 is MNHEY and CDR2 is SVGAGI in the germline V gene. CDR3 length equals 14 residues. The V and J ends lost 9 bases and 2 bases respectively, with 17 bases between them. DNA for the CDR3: TGTGCCAGTCTCGTAAGGCCGGGAGCCTACGAGCAGTACTTC. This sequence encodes CASLVRPGAYEQYF.

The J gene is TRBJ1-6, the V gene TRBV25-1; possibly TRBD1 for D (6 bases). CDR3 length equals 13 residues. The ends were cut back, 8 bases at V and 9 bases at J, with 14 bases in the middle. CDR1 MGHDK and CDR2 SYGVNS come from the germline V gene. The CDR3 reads CASRKGGSSPLHF. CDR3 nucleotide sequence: TGTGCCAGCCGGAAGGGGGGCAGTTCACCCCTCCACTTT.

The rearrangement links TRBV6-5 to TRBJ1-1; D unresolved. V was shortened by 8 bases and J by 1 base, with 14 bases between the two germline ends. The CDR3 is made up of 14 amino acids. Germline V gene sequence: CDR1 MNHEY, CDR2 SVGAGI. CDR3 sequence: CASVDRGKNTEAFF. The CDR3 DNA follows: TGTGCCAGCGTTGATCGCGGGAAGAACACTGAAGCTTTCTTT.